A selection of T cell receptor beta chains follows, all from one sample in a study of T cells in Graves' hyperthyroidism and ophthalmopathy. TCRdb called the multiplex PCR reads again in MiXCR, with one record for every CDR3 protein. The sample lists 600,000 to 700,000 distinct CDR3 sequences, roughly 14% occurring once. Sequencing was carried out using blood. These receptors originate from a woman aged 40 to 50 with Graves' ophthalmopathy. CDR3s include the opening cysteine and the closing phenylalanine or tryptophan. The D gene is left open where the match is weak. Only part of the rows carry a size: once, few, many, or a class if the clone is expanded.

>TRBV20-1|14|TRBD1|-|TRBJ2-7
CSARDPTGGYEQYF
TGCAGTGCTAGAGATCCGACAGGGGGCTACGAGCAGTACTTC
>TRBV29-1|15|-|-|TRBJ2-2
CSVIIRGTNTGELFF
TGCAGCGTTATAATTCGCGGGACGAACACCGGGGAGCTGTTTTTT
>TRBV28|17|TRBD1|many|TRBJ1-3
CASSLGIQGSSGNTIYF
TGTGCCAGCAGTTTGGGTATACAGGGGAGCTCTGGAAACACCATATATTTT
>TRBV2|15|TRBD1|many|TRBJ1-5
CASSPGTGANQPQHF
TGTGCCAGCAGTCCCGGGACAGGCGCTAATCAGCCCCAGCATTTT
>TRBV6-2/TRBV6-3|15|-|many|TRBJ2-2
CASSMQEGDTGELFF
TGTGCCAGCAGTATGCAGGAGGGCGACACCGGGGAGCTGTTTTTT
>TRBV5-6|16|TRBD1|many|TRBJ2-5
CASSVPGQTLEETQYF
TGTGCCAGCAGCGTTCCGGGACAGACTTTAGAAGAGACCCAGTACTTC
>TRBV11-2|12|-|many|TRBJ1-1
CASSDGHTEAFF
TGTGCCAGCAGCGACGGCCACACTGAAGCTTTCTTT
>TRBV28|14|-|many|TRBJ2-5
CASSLLWIQETQYF
TGTGCCAGCAGTTTATTGTGGATACAAGAGACCCAGTACTTC
>TRBV10-3|16|-|few|TRBJ2-6
CAIPTAPNSGANVLTF
TGTGCCATACCGACAGCCCCCAACTCTGGGGCCAACGTCCTGACTTTC
>TRBV6-5|16|-|few|TRBJ2-7
CASSSTTGPLSYEQYF
TGTGCCAGCAGTTCCACTACAGGGCCCCTCTCCTACGAGCAGTACTTC
>TRBV20-1|14|TRBD2|many|TRBJ2-7
CSAPSLAGKYEQYF
TGCAGTGCCCCGTCACTAGCGGGAAAATACGAGCAGTACTTC
>TRBV7-9|14|-|many|TRBJ2-5
CASSLALDQETQYF
TGTGCCAGCAGCTTAGCGTTAGACCAAGAGACCCAGTACTTC
>TRBV12-3/TRBV12-4|14|TRBD1|medium-sized|TRBJ1-1
CASSLGTVNTEAFF
TGTGCCAGCAGTCTAGGGACAGTGAACACTGAAGCTTTCTTT
>TRBV28|16|TRBD1|many|TRBJ2-7
CASSLPLQGDRNEQYF
TGTGCCAGCAGTTTGCCTCTCCAGGGGGACAGGAACGAGCAGTACTTC
>TRBV30|16|-|-|TRBJ1-6
CAWSGDGGFYNSPLHF
TGTGCCTGGAGTGGGGACGGGGGCTTCTATAATTCACCCCTCCACTTT
>TRBV11-2|14|-|few|TRBJ1-2
CASRGIGQFYGYTF
TGTGCCAGCAGAGGAATCGGACAGTTCTATGGCTACACCTTC
>TRBV6-5|13|-|many|TRBJ2-7
CASSSTTDSFAYF
TGTGCCAGCAGTTCCACGACGGATTCCTTCGCGTACTTC
>TRBV11-3|14|-|many|TRBJ1-2
CASSLLTESYGYTF
TGTGCCAGCAGCTTATTAACAGAGTCCTATGGCTACACCTTC
>TRBV29-1|11|-|-|TRBJ1-2
CSAVGVYGYTF
TGCAGCGCCGTTGGGGTCTATGGCTACACCTTC
>TRBV11-3|13|-|few|TRBJ2-3
CASSLRSKDTQYF
TGTGCCAGCAGCTTACGATCTAAAGATACGCAGTATTTT
>TRBV28|11|TRBD1|-|TRBJ1-2
CASLTGDGYTF
TGTGCCAGCTTGACAGGGGATGGCTACACCTTC
>TRBV28|15|TRBD2|-|TRBJ2-5
CASSGGTRVQETQYF
TGTGCCAGCAGTGGCGGGACTAGAGTCCAAGAGACCCAGTACTTC
>TRBV19|15|TRBD1|-|TRBJ1-2
CASTPRGQTNYGYTF
TGTGCCAGTACCCCAAGGGGACAGACTAACTATGGCTACACCTTC
>TRBV20-1|17|TRBD2|many|TRBJ2-7
CSARDLQREAFPYEQYF
TGCAGTGCTAGAGATCTCCAGCGGGAGGCCTTCCCCTACGAGCAGTACTTC
>TRBV12-3/TRBV12-4|12|-|many|TRBJ2-1
CASSVDYNEQFF
TGTGCCAGCAGTGTAGACTACAATGAGCAGTTCTTC
>TRBV5-1|16|-|-|TRBJ2-5
CASSLADSPKGETQYF
TGCGCCAGCAGCTTGGCCGACTCCCCAAAGGGAGAGACCCAGTACTTC
>TRBV11-1|13|-|many|TRBJ2-5
CASSLFDPETQYF
TGTGCCAGCAGCTTATTTGATCCGGAGACCCAGTACTTC
>TRBV6-5|13|-|-|TRBJ2-5
CASSYDIRETQYF
TGTGCCAGCAGTTACGACATACGGGAGACCCAGTACTTC
>TRBV6-1|16|-|many|TRBJ1-2
CASSAIRGDSNYGYTF
TGTGCCAGCAGTGCTATCAGGGGAGACTCTAACTATGGCTACACCTTC
>TRBV6-1|15|TRBD1|-|TRBJ2-5
CASAGTGQGQETQYF
TGTGCCAGCGCGGGGACGGGACAGGGGCAGGAGACCCAGTACTTC
>TRBV25-1|16|-|-|TRBJ2-7
CASSGAYTGRAYEQYF
TGTGCCAGCAGTGGCGCGTACACAGGGAGAGCCTACGAGCAGTACTTC
>TRBV27|16|-|many|TRBJ2-5
CASSFSPQEYQETQYF
TGTGCCAGCAGTTTTTCCCCCCAGGAGTACCAAGAGACCCAGTACTTC
>TRBV28|12|-|many|TRBJ1-1
CASSLDGAEAFF
TGTGCCAGCAGTTTAGATGGGGCTGAAGCTTTCTTT
>TRBV7-8|16|-|many|TRBJ1-2
CASSLASQDPNYGYTF
TGTGCCAGCAGCTTAGCGAGTCAGGATCCTAACTATGGCTACACCTTC
>TRBV20-1|16|TRBD2|many|TRBJ2-2
CSARGLAGGHTGELFF
TGCAGTGCTAGAGGACTAGCGGGAGGGCACACCGGGGAGCTGTTTTTT
>TRBV29-1|14|TRBD2|-|TRBJ2-2
CSVASGRASGELFF
TGCAGCGTTGCTAGCGGGAGGGCCTCCGGGGAGCTGTTTTTT
>TRBV7-9|15|TRBD1|-|TRBJ1-5
CASSHSEGANQPQHF
TGTGCCAGCAGCCACAGTGAGGGGGCCAATCAGCCCCAGCATTTT
>TRBV10-3|14|TRBD2|many|TRBJ2-7
CAIMPAGVSYEQYF
TGTGCCATCATGCCAGCGGGAGTCTCCTACGAGCAGTACTTC
>TRBV11-2|16|TRBD2|few|TRBJ2-7
CASSFTPGLAGGEQYF
TGTGCCAGCAGCTTCACACCGGGACTAGCGGGGGGCGAGCAGTACTTC
>TRBV20-1|11|-|many|TRBJ1-1
CSAQQGTEAFF
TGCAGTGCTCAACAGGGCACTGAAGCTTTCTTT
>TRBV13|15|TRBD1|many|TRBJ1-1
CASSSKDRVGTEAFF
TGTGCCAGCAGCTCCAAAGACAGGGTAGGCACTGAAGCTTTCTTT
>TRBV28|13|TRBD1|many|TRBJ1-2
CACRTDRGVGYTF
TGTGCCTGCAGGACAGACAGGGGAGTTGGCTACACCTTC
>TRBV30|15|TRBD1|few|TRBJ1-2
CAWSRSTRGGYGYTF
TGTGCCTGGAGTCGTTCGACCAGGGGGGGCTATGGCTACACCTTC
>TRBV27|15|-|many|TRBJ1-1
CASILLKGRGTEAFF
TGTGCCAGCATCCTCCTGAAGGGGCGAGGGACTGAAGCTTTCTTT
>TRBV4-2|16|TRBD1|-|TRBJ2-7
CASSQERQGVSYEQYF
TGTGCCAGCAGCCAAGAAAGACAGGGGGTCTCCTACGAGCAGTACTTC
>TRBV4-2|16|TRBD1|few|TRBJ2-7
CASSQERTGLSYEQYF
TGTGCCAGCAGCCAAGAACGGACAGGCCTATCCTACGAGCAGTACTTC
>TRBV28|14|TRBD1|many|TRBJ2-7
CASSPGQGWHEQYF
TGTGCCAGCAGTCCCGGACAGGGGTGGCACGAGCAGTACTTC
>TRBV7-3|14|TRBD1|many|TRBJ2-7
CASSPDRGFREQYF
TGTGCCAGCAGCCCGGACAGGGGATTCCGCGAGCAGTACTTC
>TRBV28|13|-|many|TRBJ2-2
CASSHYPTEELFF
TGTGCCAGCAGCCATTACCCCACGGAGGAGCTGTTTTTT
>TRBV6-1|11|TRBD1|-|TRBJ2-7
CASIDRGQQYF
TGTGCCAGCATTGACAGGGGGCAGCAGTACTTC
>TRBV28|16|-|-|TRBJ2-7
CASSSPDWGSSYEQYF
TGTGCCAGCAGTTCCCCCGATTGGGGCAGCTCCTACGAGCAGTACTTC
>TRBV7-3|12|-|many|TRBJ1-3
CASSTGGNTIYF
TGTGCCAGCAGTACGGGTGGAAACACCATATATTTT